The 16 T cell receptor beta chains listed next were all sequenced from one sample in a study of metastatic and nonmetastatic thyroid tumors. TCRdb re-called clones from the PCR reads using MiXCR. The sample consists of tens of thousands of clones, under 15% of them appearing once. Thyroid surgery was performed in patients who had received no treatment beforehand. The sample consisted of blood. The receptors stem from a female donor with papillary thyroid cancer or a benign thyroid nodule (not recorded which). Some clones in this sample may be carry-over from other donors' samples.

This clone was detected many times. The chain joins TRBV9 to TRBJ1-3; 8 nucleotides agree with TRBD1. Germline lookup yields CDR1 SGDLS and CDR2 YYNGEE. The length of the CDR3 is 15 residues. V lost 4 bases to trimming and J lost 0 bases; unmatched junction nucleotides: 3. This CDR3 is CASSLGQVSGNTIYF. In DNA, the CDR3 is TGTGCCAGCAGCTTGGGACAGGTCTCTGGAAACACCATATATTTT.

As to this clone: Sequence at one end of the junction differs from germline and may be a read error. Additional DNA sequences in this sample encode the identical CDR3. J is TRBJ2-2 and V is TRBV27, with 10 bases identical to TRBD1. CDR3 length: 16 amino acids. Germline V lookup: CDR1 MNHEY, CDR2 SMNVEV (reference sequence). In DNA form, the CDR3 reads TGTGCCAGCAATCGGGGACAGGGGTTTAACACAGGGGAGTTGTTTTTT. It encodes CASNRGQGFNTGELFF.

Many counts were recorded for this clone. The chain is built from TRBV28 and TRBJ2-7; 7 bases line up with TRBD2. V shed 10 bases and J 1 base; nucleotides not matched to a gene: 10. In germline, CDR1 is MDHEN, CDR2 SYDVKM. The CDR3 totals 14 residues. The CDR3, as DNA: TGTGCCACCGAGAGAGTGGGAGGGTCCTACGAGCAGTACTTC. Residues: CATERVGGSYEQYF.

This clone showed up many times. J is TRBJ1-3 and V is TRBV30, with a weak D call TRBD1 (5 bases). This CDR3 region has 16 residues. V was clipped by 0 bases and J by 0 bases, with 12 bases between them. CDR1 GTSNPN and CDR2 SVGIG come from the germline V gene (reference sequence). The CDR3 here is CAWSVWGRSSGNTIYF. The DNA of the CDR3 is TGTGCCTGGAGTGTTTGGGGACGGAGCTCTGGAAACACCATATATTTT.

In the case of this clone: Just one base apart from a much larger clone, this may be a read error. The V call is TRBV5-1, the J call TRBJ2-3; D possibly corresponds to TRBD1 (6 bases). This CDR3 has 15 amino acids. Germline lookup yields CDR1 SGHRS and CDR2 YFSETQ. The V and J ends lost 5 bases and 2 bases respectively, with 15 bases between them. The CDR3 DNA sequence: TGCGCCAGCAGACTCCTCGGACAGAACACAGATACGCAGTATTTT. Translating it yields CASRLLGQNTDTQYF.

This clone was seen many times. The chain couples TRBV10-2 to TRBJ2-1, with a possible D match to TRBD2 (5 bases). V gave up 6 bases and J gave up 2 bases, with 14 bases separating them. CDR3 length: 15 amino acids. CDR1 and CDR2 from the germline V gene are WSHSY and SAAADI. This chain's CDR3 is CASSEAGGTYNEQFF. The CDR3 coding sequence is TGCGCCAGCAGCGAGGCGGGCGGAACCTACAATGAGCAGTTCTTC.

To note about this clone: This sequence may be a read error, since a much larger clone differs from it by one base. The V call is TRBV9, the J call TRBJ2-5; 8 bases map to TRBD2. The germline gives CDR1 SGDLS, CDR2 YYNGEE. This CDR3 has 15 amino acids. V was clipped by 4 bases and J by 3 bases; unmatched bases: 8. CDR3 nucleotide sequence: TGTGCCAGCAGCCGAAGTGGTAGCGGGGAAGAGACCCAGTACTTC. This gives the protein CASSRSGSGEETQYF.

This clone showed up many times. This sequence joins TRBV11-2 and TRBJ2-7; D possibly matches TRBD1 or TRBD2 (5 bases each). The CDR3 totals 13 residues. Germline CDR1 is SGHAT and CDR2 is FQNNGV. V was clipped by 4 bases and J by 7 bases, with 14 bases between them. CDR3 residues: CASSYHGAREQYF. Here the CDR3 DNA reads TGTGCCAGCAGCTACCACGGGGCTCGAGAGCAGTACTTC.

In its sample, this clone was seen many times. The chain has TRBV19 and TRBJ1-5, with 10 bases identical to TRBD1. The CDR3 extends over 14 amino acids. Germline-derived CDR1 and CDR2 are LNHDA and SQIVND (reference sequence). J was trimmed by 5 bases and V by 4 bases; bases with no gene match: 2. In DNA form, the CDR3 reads TGTGCCAGTAGTAAGGGGACAGGGGATCAGCCCCAGCATTTT. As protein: CASSKGTGDQPQHF.

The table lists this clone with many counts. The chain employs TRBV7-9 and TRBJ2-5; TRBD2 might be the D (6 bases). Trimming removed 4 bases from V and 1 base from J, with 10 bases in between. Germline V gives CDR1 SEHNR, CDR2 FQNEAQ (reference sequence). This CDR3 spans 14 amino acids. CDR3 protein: CASSSGTFQETQYF. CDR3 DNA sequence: TGTGCCAGCAGCTCTGGGACTTTCCAAGAGACCCAGTACTTC.

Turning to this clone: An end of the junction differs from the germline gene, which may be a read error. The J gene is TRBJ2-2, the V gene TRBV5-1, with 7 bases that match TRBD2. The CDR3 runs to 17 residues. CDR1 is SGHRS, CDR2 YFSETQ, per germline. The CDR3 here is CASSLSGTTEHTWELFF. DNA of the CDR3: TGCGCCAGCAGCTTATCCGGGACTACGGAACACACCTGGGAGCTGTTTTTT. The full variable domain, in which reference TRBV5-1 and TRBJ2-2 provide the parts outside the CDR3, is KAGVTQTPRYLIKTRGQQVTLSCSPISGHRSVSWYQQTPGQGLQFLFEYFSETQRNKGNFPGRFSGRQFSNSRSEMNVSTLELGDSALYLCASSLSGTTEHTWELFFGEGSRLTVL.

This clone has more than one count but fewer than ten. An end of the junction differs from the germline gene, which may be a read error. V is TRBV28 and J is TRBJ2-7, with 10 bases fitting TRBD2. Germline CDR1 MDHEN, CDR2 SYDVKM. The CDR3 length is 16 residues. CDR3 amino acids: CSSSSPGLAVSYEQYF. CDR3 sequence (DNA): TGTTCCAGCAGTTCCCCTGGACTAGCGGTAAGCTACGAGCAGTACTTC. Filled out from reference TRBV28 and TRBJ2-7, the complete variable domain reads DVKVTQSSRYLVKRTGEKVFLECVQDMDHENMFWYRQDPGLGLRLIYFSYDVKMKEKGDIPEGYSVSREKKERFSLILESASTNQTSMYLCSSSSPGLAVSYEQYFGPGTRLTVT.

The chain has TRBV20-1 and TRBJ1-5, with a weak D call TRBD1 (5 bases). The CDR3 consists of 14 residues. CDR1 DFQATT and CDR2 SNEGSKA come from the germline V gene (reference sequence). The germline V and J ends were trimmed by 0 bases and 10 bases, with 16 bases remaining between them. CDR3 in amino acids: CSARDRQGLYPQHF. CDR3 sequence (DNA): TGCAGTGCTAGAGATCGGCAGGGCCTCTATCCCCAGCATTTT.

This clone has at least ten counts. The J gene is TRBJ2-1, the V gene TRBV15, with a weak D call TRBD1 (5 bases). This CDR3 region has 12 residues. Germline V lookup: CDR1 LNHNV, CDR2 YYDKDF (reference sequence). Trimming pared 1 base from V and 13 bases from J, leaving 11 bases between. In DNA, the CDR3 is TGTGCCACCAGCAGAGTAGACAGTCCACAGTTCTTC. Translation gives CATSRVDSPQFF.

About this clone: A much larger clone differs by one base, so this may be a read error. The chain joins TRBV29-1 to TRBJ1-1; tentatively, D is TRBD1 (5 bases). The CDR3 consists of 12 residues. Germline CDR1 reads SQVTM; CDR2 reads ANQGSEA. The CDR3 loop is CSVAGFSTEALF. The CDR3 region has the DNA TGCAGCGTAGCAGGGTTCTCCACTGAAGCTTTATTT. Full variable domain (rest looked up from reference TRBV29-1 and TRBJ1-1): SAVISQKPSRDICQRGTSLTIQCQVDSQVTMMFWYRQQPGQSLTLIATANQGSEATYESGFVIDKFPISRPNLTFSTLTVSNMSPEDSSIYLCSVAGFSTEALFGQGTRLTVV.

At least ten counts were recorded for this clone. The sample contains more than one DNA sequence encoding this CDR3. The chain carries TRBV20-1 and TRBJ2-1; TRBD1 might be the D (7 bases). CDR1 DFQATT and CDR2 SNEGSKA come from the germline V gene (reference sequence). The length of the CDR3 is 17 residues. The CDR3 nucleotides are TGCAGAGCCCCGCGGAAGGGCGGGACAGATTTTTACAATGAGCAGTTCTTC. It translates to CRAPRKGGTDFYNEQFF.